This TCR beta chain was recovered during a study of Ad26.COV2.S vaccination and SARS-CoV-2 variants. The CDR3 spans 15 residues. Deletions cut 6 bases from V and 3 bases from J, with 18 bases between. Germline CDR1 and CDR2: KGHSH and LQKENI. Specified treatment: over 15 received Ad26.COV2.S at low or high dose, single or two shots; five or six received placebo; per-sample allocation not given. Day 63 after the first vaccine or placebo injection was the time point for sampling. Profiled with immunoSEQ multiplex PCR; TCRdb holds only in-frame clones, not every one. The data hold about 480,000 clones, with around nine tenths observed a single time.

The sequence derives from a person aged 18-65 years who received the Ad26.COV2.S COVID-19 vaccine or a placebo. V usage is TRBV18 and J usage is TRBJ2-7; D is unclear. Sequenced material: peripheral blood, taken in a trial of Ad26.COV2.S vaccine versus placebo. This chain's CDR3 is CASSRSSAGDYEQYF. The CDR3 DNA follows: TGTGCCAGCTCCCGGAGCTCGGCAGGAGACTACGAGCAGTACTTC.